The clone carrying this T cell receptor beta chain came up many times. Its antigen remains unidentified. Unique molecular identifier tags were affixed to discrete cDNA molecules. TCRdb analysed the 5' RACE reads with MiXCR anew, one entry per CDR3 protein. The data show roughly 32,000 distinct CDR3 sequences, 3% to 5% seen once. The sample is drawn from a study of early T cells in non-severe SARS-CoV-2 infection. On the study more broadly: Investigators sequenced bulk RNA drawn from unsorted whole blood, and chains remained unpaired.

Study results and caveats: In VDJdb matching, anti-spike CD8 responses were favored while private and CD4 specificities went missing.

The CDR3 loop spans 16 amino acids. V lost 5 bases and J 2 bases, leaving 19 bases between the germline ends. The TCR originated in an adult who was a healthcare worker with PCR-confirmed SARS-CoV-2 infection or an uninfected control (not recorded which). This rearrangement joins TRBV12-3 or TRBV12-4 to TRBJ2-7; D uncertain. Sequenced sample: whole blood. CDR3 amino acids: CASSIPLGRATYEQYF. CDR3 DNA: TGTGCCAGCAGTATCCCCCTAGGAAGGGCAACCTACGAGCAGTACTTC.